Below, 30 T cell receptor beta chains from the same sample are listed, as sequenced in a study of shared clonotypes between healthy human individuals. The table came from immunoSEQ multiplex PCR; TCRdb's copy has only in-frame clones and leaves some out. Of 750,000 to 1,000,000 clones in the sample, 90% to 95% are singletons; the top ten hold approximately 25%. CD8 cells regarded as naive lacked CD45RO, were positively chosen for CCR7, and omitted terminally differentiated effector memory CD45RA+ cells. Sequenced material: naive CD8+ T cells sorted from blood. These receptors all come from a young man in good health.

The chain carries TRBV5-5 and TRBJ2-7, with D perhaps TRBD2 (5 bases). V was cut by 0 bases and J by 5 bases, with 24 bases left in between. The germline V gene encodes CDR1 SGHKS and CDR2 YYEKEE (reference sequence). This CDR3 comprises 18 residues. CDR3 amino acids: CASSLEVVRGLSVDEQYF. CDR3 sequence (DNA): TGTGCCAGCAGCTTGGAGGTAGTAAGAGGGCTCAGCGTCGACGAGCAGTACTTC. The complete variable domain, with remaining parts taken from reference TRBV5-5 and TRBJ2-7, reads DAGVTQSPTHLIKTRGQQVTLRCSPISGHKSVSWYQQVLGQGPQFIFQYYEKEERGRGNFPDRFSARQFPNYSSELNVNALLLGDSALYLCASSLEVVRGLSVDEQYFGPGTRLTVT.

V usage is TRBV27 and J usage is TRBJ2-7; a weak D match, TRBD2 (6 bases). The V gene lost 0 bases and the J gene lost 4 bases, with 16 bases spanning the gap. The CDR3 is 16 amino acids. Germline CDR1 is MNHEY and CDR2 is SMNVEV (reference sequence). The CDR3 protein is CASSLSGTGVLYEQYF. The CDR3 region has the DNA TGTGCCAGCAGTTTATCGGGGACGGGAGTCCTTTACGAGCAGTACTTC.

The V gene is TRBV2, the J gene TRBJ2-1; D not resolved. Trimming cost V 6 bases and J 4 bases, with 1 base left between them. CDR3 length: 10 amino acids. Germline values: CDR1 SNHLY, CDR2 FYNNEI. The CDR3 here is CASRYNEQFF. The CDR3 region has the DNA TGTGCCAGCAGGTACAATGAGCAGTTCTTC.

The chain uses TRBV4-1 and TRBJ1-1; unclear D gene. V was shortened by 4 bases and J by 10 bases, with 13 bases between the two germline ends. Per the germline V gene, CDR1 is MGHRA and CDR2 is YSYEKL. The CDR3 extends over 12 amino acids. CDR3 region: CASSLLGRAAFF. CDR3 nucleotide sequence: TGCGCCAGCAGCCTACTAGGGAGGGCAGCTTTCTTT.

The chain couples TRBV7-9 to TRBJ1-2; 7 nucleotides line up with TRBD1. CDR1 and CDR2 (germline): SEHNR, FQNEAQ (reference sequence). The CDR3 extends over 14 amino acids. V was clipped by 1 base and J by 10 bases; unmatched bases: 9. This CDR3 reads CASSLVRQGGAYTF. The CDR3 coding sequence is TGTGCCAGCAGCTTAGTTCGACAGGGAGGTGCCTACACCTTC.

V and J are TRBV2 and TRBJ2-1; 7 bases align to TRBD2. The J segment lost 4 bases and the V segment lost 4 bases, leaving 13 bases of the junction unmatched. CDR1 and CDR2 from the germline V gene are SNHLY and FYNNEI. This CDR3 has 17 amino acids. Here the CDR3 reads CASSVPGGLGGYNEQFF. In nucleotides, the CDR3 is TGTGCCAGCAGTGTCCCCGGCGGACTAGGAGGGTACAATGAGCAGTTCTTC.

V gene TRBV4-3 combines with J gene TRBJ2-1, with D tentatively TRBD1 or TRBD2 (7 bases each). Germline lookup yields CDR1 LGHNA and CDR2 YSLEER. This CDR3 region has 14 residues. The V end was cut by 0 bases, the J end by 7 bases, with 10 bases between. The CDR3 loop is CASSQDRGGNEQFF. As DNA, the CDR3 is TGCGCCAGCAGCCAAGACAGGGGGGGGAATGAGCAGTTCTTC.

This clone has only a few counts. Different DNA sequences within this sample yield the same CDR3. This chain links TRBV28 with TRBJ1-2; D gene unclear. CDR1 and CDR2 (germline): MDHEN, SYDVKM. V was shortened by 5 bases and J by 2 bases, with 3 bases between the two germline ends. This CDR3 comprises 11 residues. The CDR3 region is CASSLNYGYTF. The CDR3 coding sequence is TGTGCCAGCAGTCTGAACTATGGCTACACCTTC.

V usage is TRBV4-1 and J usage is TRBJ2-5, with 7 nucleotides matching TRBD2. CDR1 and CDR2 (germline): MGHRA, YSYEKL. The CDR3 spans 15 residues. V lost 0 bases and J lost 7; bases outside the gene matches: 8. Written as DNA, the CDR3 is TGCGCCAGCAGCCAAGATCGCCAGGGAGGGTGGACCCAGTACTTC. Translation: CASSQDRQGGWTQYF.

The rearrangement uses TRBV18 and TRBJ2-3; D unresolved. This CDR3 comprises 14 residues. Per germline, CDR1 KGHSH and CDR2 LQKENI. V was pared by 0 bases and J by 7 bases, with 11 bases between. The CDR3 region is CASSPPPPLHTQYF. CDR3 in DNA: TGTGCCAGCTCACCACCGCCCCCGCTACATACGCAGTATTTT.

The CDR3 DNA reads as TGTGCCAGCACCTCCTGGGGGGCTGGGGAGACCCAGTACTTC. Translated, it gives CASTSWGAGETQYF. The chain is built from TRBV5-6 and TRBJ2-5; TRBD1 or TRBD2 may be the D gene (6 bases each). V was cut by 6 bases and J by 5 bases, with 17 bases left in between. The CDR3 consists of 14 residues. Germline V gene lookup returns CDR1 SGHDT and CDR2 YYEEEE.

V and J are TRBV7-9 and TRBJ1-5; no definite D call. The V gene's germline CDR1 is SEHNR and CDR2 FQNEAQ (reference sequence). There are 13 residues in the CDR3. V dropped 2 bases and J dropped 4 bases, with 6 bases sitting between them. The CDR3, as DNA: TGTGCCAGCAGCTTATTGGAGAATCAGCCCCAGCATTTT. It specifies CASSLLENQPQHF.

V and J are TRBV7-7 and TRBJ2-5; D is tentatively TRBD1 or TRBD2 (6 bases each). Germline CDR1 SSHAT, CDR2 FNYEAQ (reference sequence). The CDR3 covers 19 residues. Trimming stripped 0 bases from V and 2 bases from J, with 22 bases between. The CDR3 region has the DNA TGTGCCAGCAGCTTAGCCCCAGCGGTGAAAACAGGGACTCAAGAGACCCAGTACTTC. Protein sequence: CASSLAPAVKTGTQETQYF.

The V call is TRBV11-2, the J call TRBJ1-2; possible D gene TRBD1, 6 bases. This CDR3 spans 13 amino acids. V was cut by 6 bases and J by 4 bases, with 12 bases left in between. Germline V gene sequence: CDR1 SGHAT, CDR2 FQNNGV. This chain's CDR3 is CASRVQGSYGYTF. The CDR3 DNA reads TGTGCCAGCAGGGTACAGGGTTCCTATGGCTACACCTTC.

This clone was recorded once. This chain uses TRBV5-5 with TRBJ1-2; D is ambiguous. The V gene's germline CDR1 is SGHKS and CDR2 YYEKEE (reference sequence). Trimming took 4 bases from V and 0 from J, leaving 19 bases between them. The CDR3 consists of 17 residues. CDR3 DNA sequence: TGTGCCAGCAGCCTAATGGCAGTCGGAAATTCTAACTATGGCTACACCTTC. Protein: CASSLMAVGNSNYGYTF.

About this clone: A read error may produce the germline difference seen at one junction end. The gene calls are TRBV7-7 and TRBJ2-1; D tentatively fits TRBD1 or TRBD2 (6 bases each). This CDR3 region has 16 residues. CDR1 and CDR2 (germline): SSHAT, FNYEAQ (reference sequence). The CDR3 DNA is TGTGCTAGCAGCCTTACTTTTGGGAGAGGGGGGAATGAGCAGTTCTTC. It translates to CASSLTFGRGGNEQFF. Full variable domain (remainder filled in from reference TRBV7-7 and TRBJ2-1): GAGVSQSPRYKVTKRGQDVTLRCDPISSHATLYWYQQALGQGPEFLTYFNYEAQPDKSGLPSDRFSAERPEGSISTLTIQRTEQRDSAMYRCASSLTFGRGGNEQFFGPGTRLTVL.

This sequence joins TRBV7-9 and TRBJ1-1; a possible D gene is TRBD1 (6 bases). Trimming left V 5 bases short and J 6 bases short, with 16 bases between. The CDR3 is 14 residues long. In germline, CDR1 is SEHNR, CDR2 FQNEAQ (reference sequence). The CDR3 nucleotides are TGTGCCAGCAGCCCAAAAGGGGCAGGGGCTGAAGCTTTCTTT. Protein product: CASSPKGAGAEAFF. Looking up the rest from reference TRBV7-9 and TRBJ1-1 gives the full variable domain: DTGVSQNPRHKITKRGQNVTFRCDPISEHNRLYWYRQTLGQGPEFLTYFQNEAQLEKSRLLSDRFSAERPKGSFSTLEIQRTEQGDSAMYLCASSPKGAGAEAFFGQGTRLTVV.

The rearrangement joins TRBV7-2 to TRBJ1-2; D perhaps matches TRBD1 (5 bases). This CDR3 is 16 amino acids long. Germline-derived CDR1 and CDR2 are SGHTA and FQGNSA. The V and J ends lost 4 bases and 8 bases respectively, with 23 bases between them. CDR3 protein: CASSSATGLRITGYTF. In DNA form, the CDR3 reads TGTGCCAGCAGCTCGGCAACGGGACTGAGGATCACGGGCTACACCTTC. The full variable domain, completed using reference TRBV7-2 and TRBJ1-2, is GAGVSQSPSNKVTEKGKDVELRCDPISGHTALYWYRQSLGQGLEFLIYFQGNSAPDKSGLPSDRFSAERTGGSVSTLTIQRTQQEDSAVYLCASSSATGLRITGYTFGSGTRLTVV.

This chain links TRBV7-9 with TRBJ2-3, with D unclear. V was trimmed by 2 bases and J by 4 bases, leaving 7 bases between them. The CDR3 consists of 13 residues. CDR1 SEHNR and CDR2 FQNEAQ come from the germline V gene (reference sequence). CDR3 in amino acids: CASSLIGSDTQYF. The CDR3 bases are TGTGCCAGCAGCTTAATAGGCTCAGATACGCAGTATTTT.

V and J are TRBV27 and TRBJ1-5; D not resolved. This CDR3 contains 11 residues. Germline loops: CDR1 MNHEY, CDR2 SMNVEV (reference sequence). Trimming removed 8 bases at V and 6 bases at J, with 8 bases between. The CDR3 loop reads CASGRSQPQHF. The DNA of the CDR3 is TGTGCCAGCGGACGAAGTCAGCCCCAGCATTTT.

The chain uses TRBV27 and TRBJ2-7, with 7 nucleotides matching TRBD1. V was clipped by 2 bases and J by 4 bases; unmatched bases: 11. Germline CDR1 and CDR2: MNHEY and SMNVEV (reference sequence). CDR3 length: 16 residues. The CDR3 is CASSLGPGGRKYEQYF. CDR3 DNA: TGTGCCAGCAGTTTAGGTCCAGGGGGACGGAAATACGAGCAGTACTTC.

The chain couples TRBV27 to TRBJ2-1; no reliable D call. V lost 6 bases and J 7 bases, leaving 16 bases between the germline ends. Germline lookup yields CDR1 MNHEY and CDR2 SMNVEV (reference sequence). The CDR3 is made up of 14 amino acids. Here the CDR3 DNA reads TGTGCCAGCAGCAAGGATCCCCTTGGAAATGAGCAGTTCTTC. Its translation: CASSKDPLGNEQFF.

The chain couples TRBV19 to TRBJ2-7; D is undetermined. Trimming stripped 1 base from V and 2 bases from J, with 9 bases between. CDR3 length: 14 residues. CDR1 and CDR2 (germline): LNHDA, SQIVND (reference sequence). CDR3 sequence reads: CASSIGDAPYEQYF. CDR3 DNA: TGTGCCAGTAGTATAGGAGACGCTCCCTACGAGCAGTACTTC.

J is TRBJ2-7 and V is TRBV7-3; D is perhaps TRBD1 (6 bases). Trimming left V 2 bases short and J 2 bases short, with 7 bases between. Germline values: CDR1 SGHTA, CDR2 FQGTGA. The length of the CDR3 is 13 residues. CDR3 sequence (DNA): TGTGCCAGCAGCTTAGGGGACACCTACGAGCAGTACTTC. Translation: CASSLGDTYEQYF.

CDR3 sequence reads: CASSADSLSEQFF. The CDR3 region has the DNA TGTGCCAGCAGCGCGGACTCTTTGTCCGAGCAGTTCTTC. The V call is TRBV5-8, the J call TRBJ2-1; perhaps TRBD2 as D (5 bases). The CDR3 covers 13 residues. V was cut by 4 bases and J by 10 bases, with 15 bases left in between. The germline CDR1 and CDR2 sequences are SGHTS and YDEGEE.

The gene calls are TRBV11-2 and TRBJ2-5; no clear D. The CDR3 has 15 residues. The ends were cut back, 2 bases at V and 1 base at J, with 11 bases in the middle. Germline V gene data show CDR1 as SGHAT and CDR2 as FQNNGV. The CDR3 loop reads CASSLTVASQETQYF. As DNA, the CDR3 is TGTGCCAGCAGCTTAACAGTGGCCTCCCAAGAGACCCAGTACTTC.

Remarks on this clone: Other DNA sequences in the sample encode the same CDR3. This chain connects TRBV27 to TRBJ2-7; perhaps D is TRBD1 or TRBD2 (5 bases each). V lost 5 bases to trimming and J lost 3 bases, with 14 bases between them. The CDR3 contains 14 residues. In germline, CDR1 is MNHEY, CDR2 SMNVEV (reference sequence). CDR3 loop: CASSGAGALYEQYF. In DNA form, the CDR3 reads TGTGCCAGCAGTGGGGCGGGTGCCCTCTACGAGCAGTACTTC.

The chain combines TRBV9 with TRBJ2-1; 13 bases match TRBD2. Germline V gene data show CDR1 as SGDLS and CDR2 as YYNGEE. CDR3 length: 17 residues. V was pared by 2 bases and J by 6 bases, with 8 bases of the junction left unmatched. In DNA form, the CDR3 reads TGTGCCAGCAGCGTCGAACGCACTAGCGGGAGGGTCAATGAGCAGTTCTTC. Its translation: CASSVERTSGRVNEQFF. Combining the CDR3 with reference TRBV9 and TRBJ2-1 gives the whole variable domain DSGVTQTPKHLITATGQRVTLRCSPRSGDLSVYWYQQSLDQGLQFLIQYYNGEERAKGNILERFSAQQFPDLHSELNLSSLELGDSALYFCASSVERTSGRVNEQFFGPGTRLTVL.

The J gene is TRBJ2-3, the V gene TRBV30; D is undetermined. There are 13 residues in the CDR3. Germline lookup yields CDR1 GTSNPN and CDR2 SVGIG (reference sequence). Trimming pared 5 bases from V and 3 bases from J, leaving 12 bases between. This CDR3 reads CAWALTETDTQYF. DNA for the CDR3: TGTGCCTGGGCTTTGACGGAAACAGATACGCAGTATTTT.

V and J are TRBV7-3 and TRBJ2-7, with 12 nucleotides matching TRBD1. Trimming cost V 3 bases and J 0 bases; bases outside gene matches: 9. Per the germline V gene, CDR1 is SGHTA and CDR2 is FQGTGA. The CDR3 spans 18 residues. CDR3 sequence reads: CASSFTGTGGRGSYEQYF. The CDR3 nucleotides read TGTGCCAGCAGCTTTACCGGGACAGGGGGCAGGGGCTCCTACGAGCAGTACTTC.